Below are 24 T cell receptor beta chains sequenced from a single sample in a study of shared clonotypes between healthy human individuals (dated by TCRdb to the early 2020s). Preparation of the library involved the immunoSEQ multiplex PCR assay. TCRdb retrieved this table from immuneACCESS and kept in-frame rearrangements only. Not all clones are present; in checked studies, unresolved V genes account for under half, and no reason is known for the remainder. The sample table shows just over 2,000,000 clones, and roughly 95% are seen once. Jointly, the top ten make up roughly 0.13% of the sample. The specimen sequenced was naive CD4+ T cells sorted from blood. The cell subset or site label on this specimen signifies: CD45RA+ positively selected. The receptors were sampled from a man between 18 and 29 years old in good health.

The rearrangement links TRBV5-4 to TRBJ2-1, with a weak D call TRBD1 (6 bases). Germline lookup yields CDR1 SGHNT and CDR2 YYREEE (reference sequence). Trimming stripped 4 bases from V and 4 bases from J, with 15 bases between. The CDR3 is 15 amino acids. CDR3 bases: TGTGCCAGCAGCCACAGAGCAGGGGATTACAATGAGCAGTTCTTC. Amino acids: CASSHRAGDYNEQFF.

The chain joins TRBV18 to TRBJ1-4, with D perhaps matching TRBD1 (5 bases). Germline V gene data show CDR1 as KGHSH and CDR2 as LQKENI. The CDR3 spans 15 residues. V dropped 2 bases and J dropped 11 bases, with 18 bases sitting between them. The CDR3 nucleotides are TGTGCCAGCTCACCAGGGACTACGGAACAAAGGAAACTGTTTTTT. It is translated as CASSPGTTEQRKLFF.

The chain couples TRBV5-8 to TRBJ2-4, with D tentatively TRBD2 (6 bases). In germline, CDR1 is SGHTS, CDR2 YDEGEE. Trimming took off 3 bases at V and 0 bases at J, with 13 bases between the two ends. The CDR3 runs 16 residues. The CDR3 DNA reads as TGTGCCAGCAGCTGGGGGGAGGCCCTAGCCAAAAACATTCAGTACTTC. It specifies CASSWGEALAKNIQYF.

The chain carries TRBV6-5 and TRBJ2-3; 9 positions agree with TRBD1. The CDR3 covers 15 residues. Germline V CDR1 and CDR2: MNHEY, SVGAGI. V was pared by 6 bases and J by 5 bases, with 9 bases of the junction left unmatched. The CDR3 region is CASRGTGLGRDTQYF. As DNA, the CDR3 is TGTGCCAGCAGAGGGACAGGGTTGGGTCGAGATACGCAGTATTTT.

This clone was detected once. The chain combines TRBV2 with TRBJ1-5; 10 nucleotides align to TRBD1. This CDR3 region has 15 residues. Trimming took 6 bases from V and 2 from J; bases not matched to a gene: 4. From germline, CDR1 is SNHLY and CDR2 FYNNEI. CDR3 amino acids: CASSKGQGGNQPQHF. The CDR3 coding sequence is TGTGCCAGCAGCAAAGGACAGGGGGGCAATCAGCCCCAGCATTTT.

The chain combines TRBV19 with TRBJ2-7; the D gene is possibly TRBD2 (7 bases). The CDR3 consists of 14 residues. In germline, CDR1 is LNHDA, CDR2 SQIVND (reference sequence). Trimming removed 6 bases at V and 4 bases at J, with 16 bases between. CDR3 coding DNA: TGTGCCAGTAGACCAACGGGGGGCCCTTACGAGCAGTACTTC. This gives the protein CASRPTGGPYEQYF.

The chain uses TRBV29-1 and TRBJ1-4, with 9 bases lining up with TRBD1. Unmatched junction bases numbered 14, after V lost 7 bases and J lost 11 bases. This CDR3 is 14 amino acids long. Germline-derived CDR1 and CDR2 are SQVTM and ANQGSEA. The CDR3 region is CSALQDRGVGKLFF. CDR3 nucleotides: TGCAGCGCCCTTCAGGACAGGGGAGTCGGTAAACTGTTTTTT.

The CDR3 DNA follows: TGCGCCAGCAGCCTCACGGGGGAAGGCACAGATACGCAGTATTTT. Translation: CASSLTGEGTDTQYF. The chain employs TRBV10-2 and TRBJ2-3; tentatively, D is TRBD2 (6 bases). CDR3 length: 15 residues. Between the trimmed V and J ends, which lost 6 bases and 1 base, there was a span of 14 bases. CDR1 and CDR2 from the germline V gene are WSHSY and SAAADI.

This chain links TRBV11-2 with TRBJ2-7; no clear D. The germline V gene encodes CDR1 SGHAT and CDR2 FQNNGV. This CDR3 is 13 amino acids long. The V gene lost 6 bases and the J gene lost 3 bases, with 12 bases spanning the gap. The CDR3 region is CASSSRPIYEQYF. The CDR3 nucleotides read TGTGCCAGCAGTTCGAGGCCTATCTACGAGCAGTACTTC.

The chain uses TRBV6-5 and TRBJ1-1; 8 nucleotides match TRBD1. The CDR3 has 14 amino acids. After removal of 6 bases from V and 9 bases from J, the junction contained 12 bases not matched to a gene. In germline, CDR1 is MNHEY, CDR2 SVGAGI. The CDR3 bases are TGTGCCAGCAGAACAACGACAGGGGTCAAAAAAGCTTTCTTT. Its translation: CASRTTTGVKKAFF.

Worth noting for this clone: This same CDR3 is encoded by further DNA sequences in the sample. The chain joins TRBV5-4 to TRBJ2-5; D remains unclear. The germline V gene has CDR1 SGHNT and CDR2 YYREEE (reference sequence). CDR3 length: 12 amino acids. Trimming removed 2 bases at V and 1 base at J, with 3 bases between. The CDR3 sequence: CASSLPQETQYF. The CDR3 DNA follows: TGTGCCAGCAGCTTACCCCAAGAGACCCAGTACTTC. The full variable domain, in which reference TRBV5-4 and TRBJ2-5 provide the parts outside the CDR3, is ETGVTQSPTHLIKTRGQQVTLRCSSQSGHNTVSWYQQALGQGPQFIFQYYREEENGRGNFPPRFSGLQFPNYSSELNVNALELDDSALYLCASSLPQETQYFGPGTRLLVL.

This rearrangement joins TRBV19 to TRBJ1-4, with a possible D match to TRBD1 (6 bases). Trimming cost V 6 bases and J 8 bases, with 16 bases left between them. Germline CDR1 reads LNHDA; CDR2 reads SQIVND (reference sequence). The CDR3 runs to 14 residues. The CDR3 sequence is CASSRLGDNEKLFF. The CDR3 DNA is TGTGCCAGTAGCCGCCTAGGGGACAACGAAAAACTGTTTTTT. The variable domain in full, completed from reference TRBV19 and TRBJ1-4, reads DGGITQSPKYLFRKEGQNVTLSCEQNLNHDAMYWYRQDPGQGLRLIYYSQIVNDFQKGDIAEGYSVSREKKESFPLTVTSAQKNPTAFYLCASSRLGDNEKLFFGSGTQLSVL.

This clone was counted once. The rearrangement links TRBV7-9 to TRBJ2-4; the D gene is possibly TRBD2 (6 bases). Germline values: CDR1 SEHNR, CDR2 FQNEAQ (reference sequence). V gave up 5 bases and J gave up 5 bases, with 16 bases separating them. The CDR3 covers 15 residues. Written as DNA, the CDR3 is TGTGCCAGCAGCCGCCGGGGCTCGGGGGAAAACATTCAGTACTTC. Translated, it gives CASSRRGSGENIQYF. The variable domain in full, with the rest retrieved from reference TRBV7-9 and TRBJ2-4, is DTGVSQNPRHKITKRGQNVTFRCDPISEHNRLYWYRQTLGQGPEFLTYFQNEAQLEKSRLLSDRFSAERPKGSFSTLEIQRTEQGDSAMYLCASSRRGSGENIQYFGAGTRLSVL.

The J gene is TRBJ2-1, the V gene TRBV10-3; TRBD1 might be the D (5 bases). This CDR3 spans 14 amino acids. The germline V gene has CDR1 ENHRY and CDR2 SYGVKD. V lost 1 base and J 6 bases, leaving 10 bases between the germline ends. Here the CDR3 reads CAISELQGVNEQFF. In DNA form, the CDR3 reads TGTGCCATCAGTGAGTTGCAAGGGGTCAATGAGCAGTTCTTC.

This rearrangement joins TRBV18 to TRBJ1-2, with D uncertain. The V gene's germline CDR1 is KGHSH and CDR2 LQKENI. The CDR3 extends over 16 amino acids. The germline V and J ends were trimmed by 2 bases and 2 bases, with 15 bases remaining between them. The DNA of the CDR3 is TGTGCCAGCTCACCATCGAAACTCACCCGAAACTATGGCTACACCTTC. It codes for CASSPSKLTRNYGYTF.

The chain is built from TRBV10-3 and TRBJ2-3, with 7 nucleotides matching TRBD1. CDR1 is ENHRY and CDR2 is SYGVKD in the germline V gene. With 4 bases clipped from V and 0 bases from J, the junction kept 4 bases outside the gene matches. The CDR3 covers 15 residues. The CDR3 sequence: CAISVTGASTDTQYF. The CDR3 region has the DNA TGTGCCATCAGTGTAACAGGGGCTAGCACAGATACGCAGTATTTT.

The chain combines TRBV2 with TRBJ2-2; D remains ambiguous. CDR1 and CDR2 (germline): SNHLY, FYNNEI. Trimming pared 6 bases from V and 0 bases from J, leaving 2 bases between. The CDR3 runs to 12 residues. CDR3: CASRSNTGELFF. The CDR3 DNA reads as TGTGCCAGCAGGTCGAACACCGGGGAGCTGTTTTTT.

Only one count was recorded for this clone. The V call is TRBV6-1, the J call TRBJ2-1; no clear D gene. This CDR3 is 15 amino acids long. Germline V lookup: CDR1 MNHNS, CDR2 SASEGT. V lost 7 bases and J lost 7, with 20 bases in between. The CDR3 region has the DNA TGTGCCAGCAAGGAAGTACGACCTGACCGAAATGAGCAGTTCTTC. Translating gives CASKEVRPDRNEQFF.

The chain joins TRBV7-9 to TRBJ1-2; 11 bases map to TRBD1. CDR3 size: 16 residues. The germline CDR1 and CDR2 sequences are SEHNR and FQNEAQ (reference sequence). V shed 2 bases, J shed 3 bases, and the junction held 5 bases outside the gene matches. The CDR3 DNA follows: TGTGCCAGCAGCTTAATGGAGGGACAGGGGGACTATGGCTACACCTTC. It translates to CASSLMEGQGDYGYTF.

The V and J genes are TRBV9 and TRBJ1-2; D not resolved. The CDR3 runs to 15 residues. The germline V and J ends were trimmed by 4 bases and 1 base, with 14 bases remaining between them. Germline V gene data show CDR1 as SGDLS and CDR2 as YYNGEE. DNA of the CDR3: TGTGCCAGCAGCCCATCGGATTCAGTTAACTATGGCTACACCTTC. Translating it yields CASSPSDSVNYGYTF.

The chain uses TRBV30 and TRBJ1-5; D unresolved. V dropped 0 bases and J dropped 6 bases, with 12 bases sitting between them. This CDR3 spans 14 amino acids. The germline V gene has CDR1 GTSNPN and CDR2 SVGIG (reference sequence). CDR3 in amino acids: CAWSVTALGQPQHF. Here the CDR3 DNA reads TGTGCCTGGAGTGTTACCGCCCTTGGTCAGCCCCAGCATTTT.

The sample holds one count of this clone. This sequence joins TRBV10-2 and TRBJ2-1, with TRBD1 as a possible D gene (6 bases). The CDR3 is 15 amino acids. With 0 bases removed from V and 8 bases from J, the gap between germline ends came to 14 bases. The V gene's germline CDR1 is WSHSY and CDR2 SAAADI. CDR3 sequence reads: CASSESGATWDEQFF. CDR3 nucleotide sequence: TGCGCCAGCAGTGAGTCGGGGGCAACTTGGGATGAGCAGTTCTTC.

The chain carries TRBV9 and TRBJ2-3, with D unclear. CDR1 and CDR2 (germline): SGDLS, YYNGEE. The V gene lost 4 bases and the J gene lost 2 bases, with 17 bases spanning the gap. The CDR3 is 16 residues long. DNA of the CDR3: TGTGCCAGCAGCCAGCCCACCCGTCGGAACACAGATACGCAGTATTTT. Its translation: CASSQPTRRNTDTQYF.

The chain couples TRBV5-4 to TRBJ1-6; D is uncertain. The CDR3 consists of 17 residues. The germline CDR1 and CDR2 sequences are SGHNT and YYREEE (reference sequence). Deletions cut 2 bases from V and 0 bases from J, with 12 bases between. CDR3 nucleotide sequence: TGTGCCAGCAGCTTCGGATCCTTGAGCTCCTATAATTCACCCCTCCACTTT. Its translation is CASSFGSLSSYNSPLHF. Full variable domain (missing parts from reference TRBV5-4 and TRBJ1-6): ETGVTQSPTHLIKTRGQQVTLRCSSQSGHNTVSWYQQALGQGPQFIFQYYREEENGRGNFPPRFSGLQFPNYSSELNVNALELDDSALYLCASSFGSLSSYNSPLHFGNGTRLTVT.